The clone carrying this T cell receptor (beta chain) was detected many times. TCRdb fed the 5' RACE reads into MiXCR, producing one record per CDR3 protein. The sample comprises roughly 5,300 distinct CDR3 sequences, roughly 38% of which are singletons, and approximately 50% rests with the top ten. Germline V gene data show CDR1 as KGHSH and CDR2 as LQKENI. This CDR3 contains 15 residues. The V end lost 3 bases, the J end lost 5 bases, and 14 bases lay between the germline ends. The J gene is TRBJ2-1, the V gene TRBV18, with D perhaps matching TRBD1 or TRBD2 (6 bases each). Material for sequencing was memory CD4+ T cells sorted from blood. Subset denoted: memory CD4+ T cells, CD4+CD45RO+CD25-. The TCR comes from a female donor with breast cancer. The CDR3 protein is CASSPGGRDHNEQFF. DNA of the CDR3: TGTGCCAGCTCACCCGGGGGCAGGGACCACAATGAGCAGTTCTTC.